The rows below give T cell receptor beta chains drawn from one sample of a study of Ad26.COV2.S vaccination and SARS-CoV-2 variants. The protocol was immunoSEQ multiplex PCR, while the TCRdb copy is restricted to in-frame clones and leaves out a portion. The sample contains about 440,000 clones, 80% to 95% of which appear only once. The sample was peripheral blood, taken in a trial of Ad26.COV2.S vaccine versus placebo. The receptors were gathered from a person between 18 and 65 years old who received the Ad26.COV2.S COVID-19 vaccine or a placebo. CDR3s include the opening cysteine and the closing phenylalanine or tryptophan. Each record gives: D gene, clone size, J gene, V gene, CDR3 DNA, CDR3 protein. A D gene is named only where the DNA matches it firmly. Only some rows state a clone size, as once, few, many or a class for expanded clones.

D gene: TRBD2; clone size: .; J gene: TRBJ2-3; V gene: TRBV9; CDR3 DNA: TGTGCCAGCAGCGTAGATCTAGCGGGGGCCACAGATACGCAGTATTTT; CDR3 protein: CASSVDLAGATDTQYF
D gene: .; clone size: few; J gene: TRBJ2-2; V gene: TRBV19; CDR3 DNA: TGTGCCAGTAAACAGGGGGGGCCCGACGGGGAGCTGTTTTTT; CDR3 protein: CASKQGGPDGELFF
D gene: .; clone size: .; J gene: TRBJ2-3; V gene: TRBV9; CDR3 DNA: TGTGCCAGCAGCGTAGAATCCACCCTCCCAGATACGCAGTATTTT; CDR3 protein: CASSVESTLPDTQYF
D gene: .; clone size: .; J gene: TRBJ2-7; V gene: TRBV6-6; CDR3 DNA: TGTGCCAGCAGTTACGAGAAGGACGAGCAGTACTTC; CDR3 protein: CASSYEKDEQYF
D gene: .; clone size: .; J gene: TRBJ2-2; V gene: TRBV18; CDR3 DNA: TGTGCCAGCTCACCAAGTGGACCCGGTTCGAGCGGGGAGCTGTTTTTT; CDR3 protein: CASSPSGPGSSGELFF
D gene: .; clone size: once; J gene: TRBJ1-4; V gene: TRBV30; CDR3 DNA: TGTGCCTGGAGTCCCCCCCCGACGGCAACTAATGAAAAACTGTTTTTT; CDR3 protein: CAWSPPPTATNEKLFF
D gene: TRBD1; clone size: .; J gene: TRBJ2-2; V gene: TRBV5-4; CDR3 DNA: TGTGCCAGCAGCGCAATACAGGGGGCAGGCACCGGGGAGCTGTTTTTT; CDR3 protein: CASSAIQGAGTGELFF
D gene: TRBD1; clone size: .; J gene: TRBJ1-1; V gene: TRBV29-1; CDR3 DNA: TGCAGCGTTGAGGGACAGATGAACACTGAAGCTTTCTTT; CDR3 protein: CSVEGQMNTEAFF
D gene: .; clone size: .; J gene: TRBJ2-5; V gene: TRBV9; CDR3 DNA: TGTGCCAGCAGCGTAGGAGCCCTCGATACCCAAGAGACCCAGTACTTC; CDR3 protein: CASSVGALDTQETQYF
D gene: TRBD1; clone size: .; J gene: TRBJ1-1; V gene: TRBV6-2/TRBV6-3; CDR3 DNA: TGTGCCAGCAGCCAGGGGGCCGAAGCTTTCTTT; CDR3 protein: CASSQGAEAFF
D gene: .; clone size: .; J gene: TRBJ1-1; V gene: TRBV12-5; CDR3 DNA: TGTGCTAGTGGTTTGGGCACTGAAGCTTTCTTT; CDR3 protein: CASGLGTEAFF
D gene: TRBD2; clone size: .; J gene: TRBJ2-1; V gene: TRBV29-1; CDR3 DNA: TGCAGCGTCGCTAGCGGCTCCTACAATGAGCAGTTCTTC; CDR3 protein: CSVASGSYNEQFF
D gene: .; clone size: .; J gene: TRBJ2-7; V gene: TRBV6-1; CDR3 DNA: TGTGCCAGCAGTGAAAAAACGGAGACCTACGAGCAGTACTTC; CDR3 protein: CASSEKTETYEQYF
D gene: .; clone size: .; J gene: TRBJ2-2; V gene: TRBV27; CDR3 DNA: TGTGCCAGCAGTTTCCTTCCGGGACCAGACACCGGGGAGCTGTTTTTT; CDR3 protein: CASSFLPGPDTGELFF
D gene: .; clone size: .; J gene: TRBJ2-2; V gene: TRBV5-5; CDR3 DNA: TGTGCCAGCAGCCCAAGGGTTGGGTTAGGGGAGCTGTTTTTT; CDR3 protein: CASSPRVGLGELFF
D gene: .; clone size: .; J gene: TRBJ2-5; V gene: TRBV13; CDR3 DNA: TGTGCCAGCAGCTTAGGTAGGACAGCAAAAGAGACCCAGTACTTC; CDR3 protein: CASSLGRTAKETQYF
D gene: .; clone size: once; J gene: TRBJ2-1; V gene: TRBV3-1/TRBV3-2; CDR3 DNA: TGTGCCAGCAGCCAAGTGGGGGGAGGAGGTGAGCAGTTCTTC; CDR3 protein: CASSQVGGGGEQFF
D gene: .; clone size: .; J gene: TRBJ2-7; V gene: TRBV4-1; CDR3 DNA: TGCGCCAGCAGCCAAGATAGAGGGGGGAAGGACTACGAGCAGTACTTC; CDR3 protein: CASSQDRGGKDYEQYF
D gene: .; clone size: .; J gene: TRBJ2-3; V gene: TRBV9; CDR3 DNA: TGTGCCAGCAGCGTAGAGGCCAGCGGCAGCACAGATACGCAGTATTTT; CDR3 protein: CASSVEASGSTDTQYF
D gene: .; clone size: .; J gene: TRBJ2-1; V gene: TRBV28; CDR3 DNA: TGTGCCAGCATGGCGGATTACAATGAGCAGTTCTTC; CDR3 protein: CASMADYNEQFF
D gene: .; clone size: .; J gene: TRBJ2-2; V gene: TRBV6-5; CDR3 DNA: TGTGCCAGCAGCAGGAACACCGGGGAGCTGTTTTTT; CDR3 protein: CASSRNTGELFF
D gene: .; clone size: .; J gene: TRBJ2-7; V gene: TRBV5-6; CDR3 DNA: TGTGCCAGCAGCTTTTGGACAGCCGAGCAGTACTTC; CDR3 protein: CASSFWTAEQYF
D gene: TRBD1; clone size: .; J gene: TRBJ1-4; V gene: TRBV10-3; CDR3 DNA: TGTGCCATCAGTGTAGGGAGACAGGGGAATGAAAAACTGTTTTTT; CDR3 protein: CAISVGRQGNEKLFF
D gene: .; clone size: .; J gene: TRBJ1-2; V gene: TRBV7-2; CDR3 DNA: TGTGCCAGCAGCCCCCGGGCATCTACAGGGTTCGACTATGGCTACACCTTC; CDR3 protein: CASSPRASTGFDYGYTF